This T cell receptor (beta chain) emerged from a study of naive and memory T cell subsets. CD4 T cells were positively selected, then CD8 T cells from the CD4-negative fraction. An equimolar mix of two oligonucleotides served as the beta constant-region primer for TRBC1 and TRBC2. The ligated cDNA underwent four PCR rounds using SP2 and nested alpha and beta constant-region primers. TCRdb called the UMI-ligation and nested PCR reads again in MiXCR, with one record for every CDR3 protein. The data show under 100,000 distinct CDR3 sequences, with about 7% seen just once and 1.6% held by the top ten. Findings of the study overall: Gini index rose across naive, CM, EM and EMRA in CD4 and CD8.

Germline CDR1 and CDR2: LNHNV and YYDKDF (reference sequence). This CDR3 has 13 residues. This clonotype has ten or more counts. Its cognate antigen is unknown. A read error may produce the germline difference seen at one junction end. The material sequenced was central memory CD4+ T cells from blood. This TCR was sampled from a human donor in good health. The chain is built from TRBV15 and TRBJ1-1; unclear D gene. This CDR3 is CATSGDLNTEAFF. As DNA, the CDR3 is TGTGCCACCAGCGGAGACCTTAACACTGAAGCTTTCTTT.